This T cell receptor beta chain was captured in a study of cytomegalovirus exposure and HLA in healthy donors. Overall study context: Researchers found that approximately 77% of 350 to 500 genotyped donors fell within the Caucasian-associated ancestry cluster. Study results and caveats: By a later analysis, the bulk of CMV-associated TCR beta chains appeared HLA-restricted. Equally common other TCR beta chains were less clonally expanded than HLA-associated ones, a later analysis found. Analyzed later, association rates of TCRs varied across HLA loci, with DRB1 most and HLA-C fewest.

Trimming left V 1 base short and J 3 bases short, with 7 bases between. The CDR3 runs 13 residues. Germline loops: CDR1 SGHNT, CDR2 YENEEA. Vbeta (60) and Jbeta (13) primers were used in the PCR. The method was immunoSEQ multiplex PCR; TCRdb's version includes in-frame clones alone and lacks a portion of them. This sample has approximately 77,000 clones, with over 70% found just once. Comment on this clone: Its antigen remains unknown.

The specimen sequenced was PBMCs. This sequence joins TRBV11-3 and TRBJ2-7; D not resolved. This clonotype was obtained from a woman aged 35 to 49 in good health and CMV-seronegative. The CDR3 spells CASSLGAIYEQYF. The CDR3, as DNA: TGTGCCAGCAGCTTAGGGGCCATCTACGAGCAGTACTTC.